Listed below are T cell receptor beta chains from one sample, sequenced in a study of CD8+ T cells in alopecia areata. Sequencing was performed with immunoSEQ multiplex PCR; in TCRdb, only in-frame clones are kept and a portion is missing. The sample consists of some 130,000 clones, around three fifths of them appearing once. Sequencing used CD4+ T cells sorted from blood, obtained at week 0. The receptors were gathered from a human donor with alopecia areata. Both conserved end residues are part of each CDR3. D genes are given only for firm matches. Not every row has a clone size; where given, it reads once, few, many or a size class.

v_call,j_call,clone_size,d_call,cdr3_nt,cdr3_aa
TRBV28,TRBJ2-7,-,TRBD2,TGTGCCAGCAGTTTTGGACTAGGTAGGCTCGAGCAGTACTTC,CASSFGLGRLEQYF
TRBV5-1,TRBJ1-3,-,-,TGCGCCAGCAGCTTGGACGGTTACTCTGGAAACACCATATATTTT,CASSLDGYSGNTIYF
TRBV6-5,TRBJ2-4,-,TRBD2,TGTGCCAGCAGTATTCGGAGGGGTTCGGGGGGCATTCAGTACTTC,CASSIRRGSGGIQYF
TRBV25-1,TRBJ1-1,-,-,TGTGCCAGCAGTGAAATAATGAACACTGAAGCTTTCTTT,CASSEIMNTEAFF
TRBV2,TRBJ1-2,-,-,TGTGCCAGCAGTAAAGACAGCTCTAACTATGGCTACACCTTC,CASSKDSSNYGYTF
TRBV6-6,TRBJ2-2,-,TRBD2,TGTGCCAGCAGTACCGGGACTAGTGTTACCGGGGAGCTGTTTTTT,CASSTGTSVTGELFF
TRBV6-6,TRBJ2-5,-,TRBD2,TGTGCCAGCAGTAAGCGGGGGGGCCAAGAGACCCAGTACTTC,CASSKRGGQETQYF
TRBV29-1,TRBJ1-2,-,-,TGCAGCGCCCGGCCGCCAGGAGGGAACTATGGCTACACCTTC,CSARPPGGNYGYTF
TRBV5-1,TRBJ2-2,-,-,TGCGCCAGCAGCTTGACGGCGTCTCAGGTCGGGGAGCTGTTTTTT,CASSLTASQVGELFF
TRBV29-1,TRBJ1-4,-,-,TGCAGCGTTGGAGAGGGTACGGGTGAAAAACTGTTTTTT,CSVGEGTGEKLFF
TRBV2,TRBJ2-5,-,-,TGTGCCAGCAGTGAAGCGGTAGAGACCCAGTACTTC,CASSEAVETQYF
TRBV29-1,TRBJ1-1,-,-,TGCAGCGTTGAGAGAGCCTTGAACACTGAAGCTTTCTTT,CSVERALNTEAFF
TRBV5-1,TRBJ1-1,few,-,TGCGCCAGCAGCTTGGTAAACGGGGGGAACACTGAAGCTTTCTTT,CASSLVNGGNTEAFF
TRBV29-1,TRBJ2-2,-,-,TGCAGCGTTGATACAAGATTGGACACCGGGGAGCTGTTTTTT,CSVDTRLDTGELFF
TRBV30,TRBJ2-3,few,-,TGTGCCTGGGATAAGGTCACAGATACGCAGTATTTT,CAWDKVTDTQYF
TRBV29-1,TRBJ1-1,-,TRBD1,TGCAGCGTTTCACAGGGGTTAAACACTGAAGCTTTCTTT,CSVSQGLNTEAFF
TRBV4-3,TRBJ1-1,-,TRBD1,TGCGCCAGCAGCCAGGGACAGGGTAGAACTGAAGCTTTCTTT,CASSQGQGRTEAFF
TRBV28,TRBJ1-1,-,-,TGTGCCAGCAGTACCCAGACAGGAGCGAACACTGAAGCTTTCTTT,CASSTQTGANTEAFF
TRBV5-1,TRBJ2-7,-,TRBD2,TGCGCCAGCAGCTTGAGTCTAGCGGGGAGCTCCTACGAGCAGTACTTC,CASSLSLAGSSYEQYF
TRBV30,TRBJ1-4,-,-,TGTGCCTGGAGTCCCCAGGGTCTTAATGAAAAACTGTTTTTT,CAWSPQGLNEKLFF
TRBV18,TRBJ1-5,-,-,TGTGCCAGCTCACCATTGGGTACAGACCGAGGACCCCAGCATTTT,CASSPLGTDRGPQHF
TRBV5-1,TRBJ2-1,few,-,TGCGCCAGCAGCTTGGGAACGAGCAATGAGCAGTTCTTC,CASSLGTSNEQFF
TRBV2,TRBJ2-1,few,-,TGTGCCAGCAGTCTCACTAGGAGCAATGAGCAGTTCTTC,CASSLTRSNEQFF
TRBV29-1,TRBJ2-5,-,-,TGCAGCGTTGAAACTGACCTCCAGGAGACCCAGTACTTC,CSVETDLQETQYF
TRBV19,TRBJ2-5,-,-,TGTGCCAGTAGTGGCAGCTACCAAGAGACCCAGTACTTC,CASSGSYQETQYF
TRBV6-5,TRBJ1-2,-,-,TGTGCCAGCAACGATCCGGGGAAGGGCTACACCTTC,CASNDPGKGYTF
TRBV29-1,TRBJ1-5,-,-,TGCAGCGTGGGGGACCAAAGAGGGCAGCCCCAGCATTTT,CSVGDQRGQPQHF
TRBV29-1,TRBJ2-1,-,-,TGCAGCTCTCGGTCATCCTACAATGAGCAGTTCTTC,CSSRSSYNEQFF
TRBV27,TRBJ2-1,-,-,TGTGCCAGCAGTCTCCCCAGCACTCACCCGGGCAATGAGCAGTTCTTC,CASSLPSTHPGNEQFF
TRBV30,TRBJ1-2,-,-,TGTGCCTGGAAGGTCGGGGGGAACTATGGCTACACCTTC,CAWKVGGNYGYTF
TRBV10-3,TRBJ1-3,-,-,TGTGCCATCAATCAAGGAACTGGAAACACCATATATTTT,CAINQGTGNTIYF
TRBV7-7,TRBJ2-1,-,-,TGTGCTAGCAGCTTAGACTTATACAATGAGCAGTTCTTC,CASSLDLYNEQFF
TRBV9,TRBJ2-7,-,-,TGTGCCAGCAGCAGGGGGGGGACACCTCCCTCCATAGTCCACGAGCAGTACTTC,CASSRGGTPPSIVHEQYF
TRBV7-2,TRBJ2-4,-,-,TGTGCCAGCAGCCCAAAGTCCCTAAACATTCAGTACTTC,CASSPKSLNIQYF
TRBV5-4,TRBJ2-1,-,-,TGTGCCAGCAGCTTGAGGGATGAGCAGTTCTTC,CASSLRDEQFF
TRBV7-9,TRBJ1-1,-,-,TGTGCCAGCAGCTTAGCCCGGAACGAAGCTTTCTTT,CASSLARNEAFF
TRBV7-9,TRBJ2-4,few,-,TGTGCCAGCAGCTTAGACTATGGCATTCAGTACTTC,CASSLDYGIQYF
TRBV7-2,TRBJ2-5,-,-,TGTGCCAGCAGCCAACTCAGCGTTGGGTCGGAGACCCAGTACTTC,CASSQLSVGSETQYF
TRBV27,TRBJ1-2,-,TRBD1,TGTGCCAGCAGTTTACTGGGACAGGGGCTGTATGGCTACACCTTC,CASSLLGQGLYGYTF
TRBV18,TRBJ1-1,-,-,TGTGCCAGCTCACCACAGGGGTGGAACACTGAAGCTTTCTTT,CASSPQGWNTEAFF
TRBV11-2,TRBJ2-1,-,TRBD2,TGTGCCAGCACCCTCGGGACTAGCGGTTACAATGAGCAGTTCTTC,CASTLGTSGYNEQFF
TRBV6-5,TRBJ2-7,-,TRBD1,TGTGCCAGCAGACGGACAGGGGGGAGCTCCTACGAGCAGTACTTC,CASRRTGGSSYEQYF
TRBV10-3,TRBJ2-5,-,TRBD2,TGTGCCATCAGTGAGCCCACGGGGGGGGTCGAGACCCAGTACTTC,CAISEPTGGVETQYF
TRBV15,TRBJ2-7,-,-,TGTGCCACCAGCAGAGTAGGCGGCAGTGGCTCCTACGAGCAGTACTTC,CATSRVGGSGSYEQYF
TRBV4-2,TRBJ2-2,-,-,TGTGCCAGCAGCCCCCAGACCGAGAACACCGGGGAGCTGTTTTTT,CASSPQTENTGELFF
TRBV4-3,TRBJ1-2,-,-,TGCGCCAGCAGCCAAGATTGGGCCGATAGCACCGGTCCTCTTAGCTACACCTTC,CASSQDWADSTGPLSYTF
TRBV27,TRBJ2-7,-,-,TGTGCCAGCCGGACATTCCACGAGCAGTACTTC,CASRTFHEQYF
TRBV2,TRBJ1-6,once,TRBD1,TGTGCCAGCAGTGAGGCAGGGGGTGGCTCACCCCTCCACTTT,CASSEAGGGSPLHF
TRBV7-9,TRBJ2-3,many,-,TGTGCCAGCAGCTTTCCCCGGAAACAGGGAGCCAGAGATACGCAGTATTTT,CASSFPRKQGARDTQYF
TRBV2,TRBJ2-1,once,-,TGTGCCAGCAGGGACTTGAATGAGCAGTTCTTC,CASRDLNEQFF
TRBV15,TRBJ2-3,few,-,TGTGCCACCAGCAGAGAGTTGGGACTCACTAACGGGGGCACTACGCAGTATTTT,CATSRELGLTNGGTTQYF